Following are 6 T cell receptor beta chains from one sample sequenced in a study of blood T cells in healthy people across ages (dated by TCRdb to between 2014 and 2017). Library prep was done by 5' RACE. Reads for this sample came from an Illumina HiSeq 2500. The second PCR ran for roughly 6 to 11 cycles and used a J-beta primer mix along with a sample-barcoded 5' primer. TCRdb reprocessed the public reads (quality trimming at Q25 with fastp, clone calling with MiXCR) and kept in-frame beta chains. All rows with the same CDR3 protein become a single entry with the most common DNA and genes. The sample has approximately 1.5 million distinct CDR3 sequences on record, about 35% of them singletons. Approximately 10% of the sample belongs to the ten largest clones. Sequenced: blood. The receptors originated from a woman in her twenties or thirties in good health.

This clonotype was picked up a small number of times. This sequence joins TRBV9 and TRBJ2-7; D gene unclear. With the DNA end fitting TRBJ2-5 better, the J assignment may be wrong. Germline lookup yields CDR1 SGDLS and CDR2 YYNGEE. This CDR3 spans 13 amino acids. The CDR3 protein is CASSVAALGTQYF. Here the CDR3 DNA reads TGTGCCAGCAGCGTAGCTGCCCTAGGGACCCAGTACTTC.

This clonotype was counted at least ten times. The V gene is TRBV29-1, the J gene TRBJ2-3; D tentatively reads TRBD1 or TRBD2 (5 bases each). The germline CDR1 and CDR2 sequences are SQVTM and ANQGSEA. The CDR3 spans 13 residues. V lost 1 base and J 3 bases, leaving 8 bases between the germline ends. Here the CDR3 reads CSVEGGITDTQYF. CDR3 in DNA: TGCAGCGTTGAAGGGGGGATAACAGATACGCAGTATTTT.

V gene TRBV4-2 combines with J gene TRBJ1-2; 7 bases match TRBD1. After removal of 10 bases from V and 10 bases from J, the junction contained 18 bases not matched to a gene. Germline V lookup: CDR1 LGHNA, CDR2 YNFKEQ. There are 14 residues in the CDR3. This chain's CDR3 is CATYAGLGGGDYTF. Written as DNA, the CDR3 is TGTGCCACATATGCCGGGCTCGGAGGGGGCGACTACACCTTC.

This clonotype was seen only a few times. J is TRBJ2-1 and V is TRBV10-3; TRBD1 matches 11 bases. With V trimmed by 7 bases and J by 5 bases, 7 bases remained unmatched. The CDR3 runs 15 residues. CDR1 ENHRY and CDR2 SYGVKD come from the germline V gene. As DNA, the CDR3 is TGTGCCATCACGGAAGGACAGGGGGCTCACAATGAGCAGTTCTTC. Translated, it gives CAITEGQGAHNEQFF.

A note on this clonotype: A much bigger clone sits one base away, suggesting this may be a read error. The chain recombines TRBV11-2 with TRBJ2-3; 9 nucleotides line up with TRBD2. The CDR3 spans 17 residues. Germline assignment: CDR1 SGHAT and CDR2 FQNNGV. CDR3 loop: CASSLRRSGGSTGTQYF. Written as DNA, the CDR3 is TGTGCCAGCAGTTTAAGAAGGAGCGGGGGGTCCACAGGTACGCAGTATTTT.

The CDR3 sequence is CASSEYFFGASQETQYF. In DNA form, the CDR3 reads TGTGCCAGCAGTGAATACTTCTTCGGAGCGAGTCAAGAGACCCAGTACTTC. The chain links TRBV6-1 to TRBJ2-5, with D unclear. This CDR3 contains 17 residues. Per the germline V gene, CDR1 is MNHNS and CDR2 is SASEGT. V was pared by 2 bases and J by 2 bases, with 18 bases between.